In its sample, the clone carrying this T cell receptor beta chain was seen once. The CDR3 is 19 residues long. Germline V CDR1 and CDR2: KGHSH, LQKENI. J lost 1 base, V lost 3 bases, and 14 bases had no gene match. Followed longitudinally, the Seattle patients had been enrolled during active infection. This entry is derived from a study of blood T cell repertoires in COVID-19. Study background: The samples span acute and convalescent COVID-19 from the United States, Italy and Spain. Sources were T cells, B-cell-depleted T cells, or PBMCs; the material itself was cDNA or gDNA.

The assay was immunoSEQ multiplex PCR, and TCRdb's table has in-frame clones only and misses some. The data contain about 420,000 clones, 70% to 90% of them singletons. The V and J genes are TRBV18 and TRBJ2-7, with TRBD2 matching over 11 bases. Sequencing was done on a sample of peripheral blood. This receptor was identified in a man younger than 30 with COVID-19, enrolled during active disease. The CDR3 is CASSPPVAGGTSGSYEQYF. In DNA form, the CDR3 reads TGTGCCAGCTCACCCCCCGTGGCAGGCGGGACTAGCGGTTCCTACGAGCAGTACTTC.